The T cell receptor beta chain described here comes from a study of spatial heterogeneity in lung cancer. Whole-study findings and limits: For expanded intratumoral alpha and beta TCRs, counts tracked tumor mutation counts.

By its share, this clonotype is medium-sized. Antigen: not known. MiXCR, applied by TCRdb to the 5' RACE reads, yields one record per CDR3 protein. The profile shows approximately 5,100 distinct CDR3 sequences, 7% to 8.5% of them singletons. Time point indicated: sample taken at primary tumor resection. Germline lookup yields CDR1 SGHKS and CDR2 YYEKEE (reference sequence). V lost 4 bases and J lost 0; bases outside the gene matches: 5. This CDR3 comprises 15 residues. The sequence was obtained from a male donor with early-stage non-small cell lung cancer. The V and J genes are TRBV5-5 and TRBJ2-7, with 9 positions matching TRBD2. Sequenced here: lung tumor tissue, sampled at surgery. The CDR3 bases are TGTGCCAGCAGCACGGGACTAGCATACTCCTACGAGCAGTACTTC. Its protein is CASSTGLAYSYEQYF. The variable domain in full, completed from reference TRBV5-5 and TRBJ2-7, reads DAGVTQSPTHLIKTRGQQVTLRCSPISGHKSVSWYQQVLGQGPQFIFQYYEKEERGRGNFPDRFSARQFPNYSSELNVNALLLGDSALYLCASSTGLAYSYEQYFGPGTRLTVT.